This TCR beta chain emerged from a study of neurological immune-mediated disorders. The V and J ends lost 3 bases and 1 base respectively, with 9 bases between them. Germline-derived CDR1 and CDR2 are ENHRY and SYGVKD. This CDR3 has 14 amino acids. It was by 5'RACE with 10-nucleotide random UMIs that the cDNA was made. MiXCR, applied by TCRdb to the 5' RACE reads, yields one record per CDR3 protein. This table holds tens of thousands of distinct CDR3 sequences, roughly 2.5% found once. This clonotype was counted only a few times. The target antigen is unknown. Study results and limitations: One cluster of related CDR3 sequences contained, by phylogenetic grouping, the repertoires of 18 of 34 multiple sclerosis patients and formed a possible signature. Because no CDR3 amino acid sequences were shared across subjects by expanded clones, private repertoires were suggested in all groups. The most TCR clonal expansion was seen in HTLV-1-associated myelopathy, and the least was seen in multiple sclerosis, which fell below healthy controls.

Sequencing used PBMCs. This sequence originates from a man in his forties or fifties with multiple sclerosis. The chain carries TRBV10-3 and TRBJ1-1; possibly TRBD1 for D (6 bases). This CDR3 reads CAISDPTGNTEAFF. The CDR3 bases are TGTGCCATCAGTGACCCGACAGGGAACACTGAAGCTTTCTTT.